Following are 6 T cell receptor beta chains from one sample sequenced in a study of T-cell reconstitution after alpha-beta-depleted transplantation in children. The authors prepared the TCRbeta library with unique molecular identifiers. From the PCR reads, TCRdb called clonotypes with MiXCR, one entry per CDR3 protein. The sample yields about 610,000 distinct CDR3 sequences, about 10% seen once. The sequenced sample was PBMCs from the stem cell graft donor, obtained from the stem cell graft. These receptors were obtained from a human donor who donated a stem cell graft to a child with acute myeloid leukemia.

The V call is TRBV20-1, the J call TRBJ2-3; D might be TRBD2 (6 bases). The CDR3 has 12 residues. Germline V lookup: CDR1 DFQATT, CDR2 SNEGSKA (reference sequence). CDR3 amino acids: CRTGVGTDTQYF. CDR3 coding DNA: TGCAGGACGGGGGTTGGTACAGATACGCAGTATTTT.

This chain links TRBV29-1 with TRBJ2-2; D possibly corresponds to TRBD2 (5 bases). The CDR3 is 14 amino acids. V lost 5 bases and J 6 bases, leaving 16 bases between the germline ends. Germline lookup yields CDR1 SQVTM and CDR2 ANQGSEA. The CDR3: CSVSGLALSGELFF. The CDR3 DNA reads TGCAGCGTTTCGGGTCTAGCTTTGTCCGGGGAGCTGTTTTTT.

This clonotype was found many times. V usage is TRBV12-3 or TRBV12-4 and J usage is TRBJ2-7, with TRBD2 matching 10 bases. The J segment lost 4 bases and the V segment lost 5 bases, leaving 2 bases of the junction unmatched. This CDR3 has 13 amino acids. The CDR3 nucleotides read TGTGCCAGCAGTCGTAGCGGGAGGTACGAGCAGTACTTC. The encoded protein is CASSRSGRYEQYF.

This clonotype has a handful of counts. This chain uses TRBV4-3 with TRBJ2-1; TRBD1 aligns across 9 bases. CDR3 length: 16 residues. V gave up 3 bases and J gave up 2 bases; unmatched junction bases: 5. The V gene's germline CDR1 is LGHNA and CDR2 YSLEER. CDR3 sequence: CASSQMTGGAYNEQFF. The CDR3 coding sequence is TGCGCCAGCAGCCAGATGACAGGGGGGGCCTACAATGAGCAGTTCTTC.

This clonotype was recorded a few times. This chain joins TRBV5-8 and TRBJ2-2, with no clear D. V lost 4 bases and J lost 5, with 9 bases in between. The length of the CDR3 is 13 residues. Germline V gene data show CDR1 as SGHTS and CDR2 as YDEGEE. The DNA of the CDR3 is TGTGCCAGCAGCCTCGACGCAACCGGGGAGCTGTTTTTT. It specifies CASSLDATGELFF.

The chain couples TRBV12-3 or TRBV12-4 to TRBJ2-1, with 9 positions matching TRBD1. The trim removed 6 bases at V and 1 base at J, leaving 4 bases unmatched. This CDR3 is 15 amino acids long. This chain's CDR3 is CASRADRGSYNEQFF. The CDR3 DNA follows: TGTGCCAGCAGGGCGGACAGGGGTTCCTACAATGAGCAGTTCTTC.